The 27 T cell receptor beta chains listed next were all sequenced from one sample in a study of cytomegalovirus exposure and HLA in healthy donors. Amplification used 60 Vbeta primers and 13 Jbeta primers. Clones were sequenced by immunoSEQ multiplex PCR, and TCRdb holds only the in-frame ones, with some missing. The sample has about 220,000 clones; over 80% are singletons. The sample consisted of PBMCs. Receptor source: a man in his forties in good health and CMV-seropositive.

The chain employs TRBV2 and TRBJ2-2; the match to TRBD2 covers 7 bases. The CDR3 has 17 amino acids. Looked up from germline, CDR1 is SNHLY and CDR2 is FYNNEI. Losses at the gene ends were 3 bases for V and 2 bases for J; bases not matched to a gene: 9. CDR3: CASSDEVSGANTGELFF. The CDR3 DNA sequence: TGTGCCAGCAGTGATGAAGTGAGCGGGGCTAACACCGGGGAGCTGTTTTTT.

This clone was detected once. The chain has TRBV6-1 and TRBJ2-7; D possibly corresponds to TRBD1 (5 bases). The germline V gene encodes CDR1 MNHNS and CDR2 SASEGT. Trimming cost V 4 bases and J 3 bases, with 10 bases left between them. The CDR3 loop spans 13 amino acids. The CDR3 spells CASSGQTFYEQYF. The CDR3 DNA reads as TGTGCCAGCAGTGGACAGACCTTCTACGAGCAGTACTTC.

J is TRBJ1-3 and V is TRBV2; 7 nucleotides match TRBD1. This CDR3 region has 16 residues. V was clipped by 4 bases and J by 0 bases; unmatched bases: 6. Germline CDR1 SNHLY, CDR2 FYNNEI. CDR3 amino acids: CASSAQGVRSGNTIYF. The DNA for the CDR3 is TGTGCCAGCAGTGCGCAGGGGGTACGCTCTGGAAACACCATATATTTT.

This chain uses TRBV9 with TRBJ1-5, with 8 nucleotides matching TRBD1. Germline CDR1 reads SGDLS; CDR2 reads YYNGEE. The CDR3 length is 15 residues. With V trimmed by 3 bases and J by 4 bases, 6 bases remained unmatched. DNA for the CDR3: TGTGCCAGCAGCGCTGGACAGGGCGAAAATCAGCCCCAGCATTTT. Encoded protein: CASSAGQGENQPQHF.

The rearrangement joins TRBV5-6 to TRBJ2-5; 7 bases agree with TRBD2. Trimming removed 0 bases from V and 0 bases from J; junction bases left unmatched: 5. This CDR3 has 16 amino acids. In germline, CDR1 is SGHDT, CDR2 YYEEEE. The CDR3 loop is CASSLVLAGNQETQYF. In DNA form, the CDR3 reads TGTGCCAGCAGCTTGGTATTAGCGGGCAACCAAGAGACCCAGTACTTC.

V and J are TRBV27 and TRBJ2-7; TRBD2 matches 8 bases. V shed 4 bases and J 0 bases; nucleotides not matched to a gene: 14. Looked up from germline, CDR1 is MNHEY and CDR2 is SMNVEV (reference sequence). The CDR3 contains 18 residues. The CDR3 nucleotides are TGTGCCAGCAGTTCCTTATACCCAAGCGGGAGCCGCTCCTACGAGCAGTACTTC. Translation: CASSSLYPSGSRSYEQYF.

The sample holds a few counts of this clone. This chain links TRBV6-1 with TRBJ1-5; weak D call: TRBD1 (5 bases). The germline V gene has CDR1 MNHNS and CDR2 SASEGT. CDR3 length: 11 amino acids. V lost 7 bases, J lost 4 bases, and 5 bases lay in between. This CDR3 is CASNRNQPQHF. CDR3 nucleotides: TGTGCCAGCAACAGGAATCAGCCCCAGCATTTT.

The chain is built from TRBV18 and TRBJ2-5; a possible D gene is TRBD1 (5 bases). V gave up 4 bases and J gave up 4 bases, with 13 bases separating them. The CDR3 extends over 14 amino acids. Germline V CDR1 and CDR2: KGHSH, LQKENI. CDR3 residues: CASSLLDTIETQYF. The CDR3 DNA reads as TGTGCCAGCTCACTTTTGGACACCATAGAGACCCAGTACTTC.

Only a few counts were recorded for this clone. Written as DNA, the CDR3 is TGTGCCAGCAGTTTCTCCAGCAGGGTCCCCTACGAGCAGTACTTC. Its protein product is CASSFSSRVPYEQYF. The V gene is TRBV27, the J gene TRBJ2-7; a possible D gene is TRBD1 (5 bases). CDR1 MNHEY and CDR2 SMNVEV come from the germline V gene (reference sequence). The CDR3 is 15 amino acids. The V end lost 3 bases, the J end lost 2 bases, and 14 bases lay between the germline ends.

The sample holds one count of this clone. The CDR3 sequence is CASSLWTRGTQYF. The CDR3 DNA reads TGTGCCAGCAGTTTATGGACTCGTGGTACGCAGTATTTT. The chain employs TRBV27 and TRBJ2-3; D might be TRBD2 (5 bases). V dropped 1 base and J dropped 8 bases, with 10 bases sitting between them. This CDR3 is built from 13 residues. The germline V gene encodes CDR1 MNHEY and CDR2 SMNVEV (reference sequence).

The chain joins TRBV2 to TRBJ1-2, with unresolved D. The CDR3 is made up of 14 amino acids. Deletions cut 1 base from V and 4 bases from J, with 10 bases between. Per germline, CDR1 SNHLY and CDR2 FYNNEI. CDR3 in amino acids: CASSEGQAGYGYTF. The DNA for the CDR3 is TGTGCCAGCAGTGAAGGTCAGGCAGGCTATGGCTACACCTTC.

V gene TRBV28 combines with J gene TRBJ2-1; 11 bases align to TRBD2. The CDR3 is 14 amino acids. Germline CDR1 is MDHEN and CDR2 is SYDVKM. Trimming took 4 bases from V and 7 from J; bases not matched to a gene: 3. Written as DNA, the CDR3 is TGTGCCAGCAGTTGGGGACTAGCGGTTAATGAGCAGTTCTTC. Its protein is CASSWGLAVNEQFF.

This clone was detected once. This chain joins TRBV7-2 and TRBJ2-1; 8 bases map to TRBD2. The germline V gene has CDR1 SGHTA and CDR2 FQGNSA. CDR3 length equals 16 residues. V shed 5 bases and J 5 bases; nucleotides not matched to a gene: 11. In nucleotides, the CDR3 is TGTGCCAGCAGCATCGACGGGACTAGGATCCACAATGAGCAGTTCTTC. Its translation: CASSIDGTRIHNEQFF. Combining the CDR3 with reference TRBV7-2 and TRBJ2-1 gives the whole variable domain GAGVSQSPSNKVTEKGKDVELRCDPISGHTALYWYRQSLGQGLEFLIYFQGNSAPDKSGLPSDRFSAERTGGSVSTLTIQRTQQEDSAVYLCASSIDGTRIHNEQFFGPGTRLTVL.

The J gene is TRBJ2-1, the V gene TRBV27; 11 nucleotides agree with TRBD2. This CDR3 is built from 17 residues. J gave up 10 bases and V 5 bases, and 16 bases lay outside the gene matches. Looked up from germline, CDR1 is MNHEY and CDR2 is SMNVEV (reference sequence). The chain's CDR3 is CASSPWTSGPLQGEQFF. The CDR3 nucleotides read TGTGCCAGCAGTCCTTGGACTAGCGGGCCCCTACAAGGGGAGCAGTTCTTC.

The CDR3, as DNA: TGTGCCAGCAGCCAAGTAGAGGCGGGATGGAAGAATGAGCAGTTCTTC. Encoded protein: CASSQVEAGWKNEQFF. The chain is built from TRBV14 and TRBJ2-1, with D possibly TRBD2 on 6 matching bases. The V and J ends lost 1 base and 7 bases respectively, with 17 bases between them. The CDR3 loop spans 16 amino acids. CDR1 is SGHDN and CDR2 is FVKESK in the germline V gene.

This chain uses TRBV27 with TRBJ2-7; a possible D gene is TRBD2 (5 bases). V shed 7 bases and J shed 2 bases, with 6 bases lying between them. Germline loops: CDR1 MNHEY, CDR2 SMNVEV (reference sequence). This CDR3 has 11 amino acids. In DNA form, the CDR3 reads TGTGCCAGCATGGAGGCCTACGAGCAGTACTTC. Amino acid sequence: CASMEAYEQYF.

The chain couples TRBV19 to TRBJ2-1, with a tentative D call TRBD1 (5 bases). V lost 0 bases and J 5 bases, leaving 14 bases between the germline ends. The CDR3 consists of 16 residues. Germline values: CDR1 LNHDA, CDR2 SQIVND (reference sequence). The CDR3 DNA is TGTGCCAGTAGTATAGATCGGCCCAGGGTGAACAATGAGCAGTTCTTC. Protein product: CASSIDRPRVNNEQFF. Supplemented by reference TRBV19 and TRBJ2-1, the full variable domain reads DGGITQSPKYLFRKEGQNVTLSCEQNLNHDAMYWYRQDPGQGLRLIYYSQIVNDFQKGDIAEGYSVSREKKESFPLTVTSAQKNPTAFYLCASSIDRPRVNNEQFFGPGTRLTVL.

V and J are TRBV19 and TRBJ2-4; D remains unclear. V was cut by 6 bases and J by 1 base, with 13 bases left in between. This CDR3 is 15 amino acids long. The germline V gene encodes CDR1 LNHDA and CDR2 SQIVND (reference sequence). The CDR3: CASRTSSRAKNIQYF. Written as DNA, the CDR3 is TGTGCCAGTAGGACTTCAAGTAGGGCCAAAAACATTCAGTACTTC.

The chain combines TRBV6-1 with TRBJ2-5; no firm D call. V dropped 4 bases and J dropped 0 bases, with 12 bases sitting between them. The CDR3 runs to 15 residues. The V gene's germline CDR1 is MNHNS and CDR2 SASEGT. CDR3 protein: CASSVSLVYQETQYF. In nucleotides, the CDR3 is TGTGCCAGCAGTGTCTCCCTAGTTTACCAAGAGACCCAGTACTTC.

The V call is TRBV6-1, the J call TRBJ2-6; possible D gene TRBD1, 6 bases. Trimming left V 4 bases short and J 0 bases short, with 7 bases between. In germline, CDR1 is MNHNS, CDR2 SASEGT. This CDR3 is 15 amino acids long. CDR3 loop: CASSGGGSGANVLTF. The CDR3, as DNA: TGTGCCAGCAGTGGAGGGGGCTCTGGGGCCAACGTCCTGACTTTC.

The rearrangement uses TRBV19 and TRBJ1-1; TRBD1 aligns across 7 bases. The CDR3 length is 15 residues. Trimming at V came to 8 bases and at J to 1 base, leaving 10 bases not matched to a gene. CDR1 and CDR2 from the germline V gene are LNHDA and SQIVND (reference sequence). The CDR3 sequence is CASSFLQGRNTEAFF. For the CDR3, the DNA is TGTGCCAGTTCCTTCTTACAGGGGAGGAACACTGAAGCTTTCTTT.

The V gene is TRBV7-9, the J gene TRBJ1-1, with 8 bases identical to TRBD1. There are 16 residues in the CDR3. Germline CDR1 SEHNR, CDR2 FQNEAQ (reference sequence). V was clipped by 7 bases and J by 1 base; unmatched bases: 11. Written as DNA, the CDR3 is TGTGCCAGCACTAAAGGGGGGACAGGAAGGAACACTGAAGCTTTCTTT. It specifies CASTKGGTGRNTEAFF.

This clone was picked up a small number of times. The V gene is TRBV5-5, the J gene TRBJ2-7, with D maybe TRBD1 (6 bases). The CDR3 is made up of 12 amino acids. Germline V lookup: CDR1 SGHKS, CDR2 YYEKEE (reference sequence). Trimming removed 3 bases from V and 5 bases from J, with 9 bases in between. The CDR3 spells CASSYRVDEQYF. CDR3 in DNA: TGTGCCAGCAGCTACAGGGTAGACGAGCAGTACTTC. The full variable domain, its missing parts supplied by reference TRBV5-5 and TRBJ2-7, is DAGVTQSPTHLIKTRGQQVTLRCSPISGHKSVSWYQQVLGQGPQFIFQYYEKEERGRGNFPDRFSARQFPNYSSELNVNALLLGDSALYLCASSYRVDEQYFGPGTRLTVT.

The CDR3 nucleotides read TGCGCCAGCAGCTTAGGGAGGTTCCTTGGTAGCACAGATACGCAGTATTTT. It codes for CASSLGRFLGSTDTQYF. The chain recombines TRBV5-1 with TRBJ2-3, with D perhaps TRBD2 (6 bases). Trimming removed 2 bases from V and 0 bases from J, with 16 bases in between. Germline values: CDR1 SGHRS, CDR2 YFSETQ. This CDR3 spans 17 amino acids.

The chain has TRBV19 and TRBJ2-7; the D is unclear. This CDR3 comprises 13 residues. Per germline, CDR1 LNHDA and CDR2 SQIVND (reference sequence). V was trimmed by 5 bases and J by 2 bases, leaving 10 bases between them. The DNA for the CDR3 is TGTGCCAGTAGTCCCCAAGCGACCTACGAGCAGTACTTC. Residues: CASSPQATYEQYF. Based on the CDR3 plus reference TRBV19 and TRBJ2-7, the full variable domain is DGGITQSPKYLFRKEGQNVTLSCEQNLNHDAMYWYRQDPGQGLRLIYYSQIVNDFQKGDIAEGYSVSREKKESFPLTVTSAQKNPTAFYLCASSPQATYEQYFGPGTRLTVT.

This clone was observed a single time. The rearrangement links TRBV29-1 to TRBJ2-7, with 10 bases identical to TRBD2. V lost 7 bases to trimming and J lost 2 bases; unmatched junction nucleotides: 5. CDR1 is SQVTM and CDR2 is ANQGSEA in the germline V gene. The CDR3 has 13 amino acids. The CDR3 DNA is TGCAGCGGTCGGACTAGCGGTACCTACGAGCAGTACTTC. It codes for CSGRTSGTYEQYF.

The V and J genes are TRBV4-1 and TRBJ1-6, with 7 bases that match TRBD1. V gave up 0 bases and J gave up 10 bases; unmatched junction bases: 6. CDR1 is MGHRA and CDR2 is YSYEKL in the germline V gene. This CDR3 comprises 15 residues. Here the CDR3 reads CASSQDRAGGSPLHF. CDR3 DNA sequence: TGCGCCAGCAGCCAAGATCGGGCAGGGGGATCACCCCTCCACTTT.